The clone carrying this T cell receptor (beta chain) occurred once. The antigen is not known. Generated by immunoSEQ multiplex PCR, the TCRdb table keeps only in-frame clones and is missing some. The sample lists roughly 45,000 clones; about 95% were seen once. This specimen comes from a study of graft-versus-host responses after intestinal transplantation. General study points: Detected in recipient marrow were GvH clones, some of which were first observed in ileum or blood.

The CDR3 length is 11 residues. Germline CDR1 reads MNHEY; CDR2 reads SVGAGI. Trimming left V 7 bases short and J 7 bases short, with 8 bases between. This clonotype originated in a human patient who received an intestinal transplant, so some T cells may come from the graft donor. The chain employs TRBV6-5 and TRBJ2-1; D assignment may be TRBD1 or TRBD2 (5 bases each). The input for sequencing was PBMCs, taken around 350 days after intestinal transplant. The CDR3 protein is CASIWGNEQFF. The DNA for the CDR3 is TGTGCCAGCATTTGGGGGAATGAGCAGTTCTTC.